This passage covers 22 T cell receptor beta chains from one sample sequenced in a study of T cell changes during pregnancy in multiple sclerosis. TCRdb's table, derived via immunoSEQ multiplex PCR, lists solely in-frame clones and lacks some. The profile covers around 110,000 clones, with about 90% appearing a single time and over 1.5% taken by the ten largest. The input for sequencing was peripheral blood, taken before pregnancy. The receptors were sampled from a female donor with multiple sclerosis, enrolled in a pregnancy study.

This sequence joins TRBV6-4 and TRBJ2-1; a possible D gene is TRBD2 (5 bases). CDR1 MRHNA and CDR2 SNTAGT come from the germline V gene. This CDR3 has 15 amino acids. Trimming took 0 bases from V and 3 from J, leaving 9 bases between them. In DNA, the CDR3 is TGTGCCAGCAGTGACTCAGCGGAGTACTACAATGAGCAGTTCTTC. It specifies CASSDSAEYYNEQFF.

V and J are TRBV18 and TRBJ2-7; the D gene is possibly TRBD1 (5 bases). The length of the CDR3 is 13 residues. V shed 1 base and J shed 5 bases, with 9 bases lying between them. Per the germline V gene, CDR1 is KGHSH and CDR2 is LQKENI. The CDR3 nucleotides are TGTGCCAGCTCACCACGAGCAGGGAACGAGCAGTACTTC. Protein sequence: CASSPRAGNEQYF.

The V gene is TRBV30, the J gene TRBJ1-2; 9 positions match TRBD1. The CDR3 loop spans 15 amino acids. V gave up 5 bases and J gave up 2 bases; unmatched junction bases: 9. CDR1 and CDR2 from the germline V gene are GTSNPN and SVGIG (reference sequence). This CDR3 reads CAWVRGQGPNYGYTF. The CDR3, as DNA: TGTGCCTGGGTGCGGGGACAGGGCCCCAACTATGGCTACACCTTC.

V gene TRBV29-1 combines with J gene TRBJ2-2, with 8 bases identical to TRBD1. The length of the CDR3 is 15 residues. With 6 bases clipped from V and 6 bases from J, the junction kept 12 bases outside the gene matches. Germline V lookup: CDR1 SQVTM, CDR2 ANQGSEA. As DNA, the CDR3 is TGCAGCGTCTTCCACCCGGACAGGGCCGCCGGGGAGCTGTTTTTT. Protein sequence: CSVFHPDRAAGELFF.

The chain combines TRBV11-2 with TRBJ2-7; 11 bases are shared with TRBD1. Germline CDR1 reads SGHAT; CDR2 reads FQNNGV. Unmatched junction bases numbered 2, after V lost 4 bases and J lost 0 bases. This CDR3 contains 15 residues. In DNA form, the CDR3 reads TGTGCCAGCAGCTGGGACAGGGGGAGCTCCTACGAGCAGTACTTC. Amino acids: CASSWDRGSSYEQYF.

This chain joins TRBV5-1 and TRBJ2-7; D might be TRBD2 (6 bases). V lost 5 bases and J 2 bases, leaving 17 bases between the germline ends. There are 15 residues in the CDR3. Germline V gene sequence: CDR1 SGHRS, CDR2 YFSETQ. CDR3: CASSTGGVLPYEQYF. The CDR3 DNA sequence: TGCGCCAGCAGTACGGGCGGGGTACTCCCCTACGAGCAGTACTTC. Based on the CDR3 plus reference TRBV5-1 and TRBJ2-7, the full variable domain is KAGVTQTPRYLIKTRGQQVTLSCSPISGHRSVSWYQQTPGQGLQFLFEYFSETQRNKGNFPGRFSGRQFSNSRSEMNVSTLELGDSALYLCASSTGGVLPYEQYFGPGTRLTVT.

The rearrangement uses TRBV4-1 and TRBJ2-7, with 12 bases that match TRBD2. From germline, CDR1 is MGHRA and CDR2 YSYEKL. J lost 4 bases, V lost 1 base, and 2 bases had no gene match. The CDR3 runs to 15 residues. The CDR3 DNA reads as TGCGCCAGCAGCCAAGGAACTAGCGGGGGGTACGAGCAGTACTTC. Protein product: CASSQGTSGGYEQYF.

The chain uses TRBV19 and TRBJ2-2, with D possibly TRBD1 on 6 matching bases. V was clipped by 6 bases and J by 2 bases, with 16 bases between them. CDR1 is LNHDA and CDR2 is SQIVND in the germline V gene (reference sequence). CDR3 length: 16 amino acids. CDR3 residues: CASRLSGQINTGELFF. The CDR3 nucleotides are TGTGCCAGTAGGCTCTCGGGACAAATTAACACCGGGGAGCTGTTTTTT.

This chain's CDR3 is CASTGASGGYEQYF. The CDR3 DNA follows: TGTGCCAGCACGGGGGCTAGCGGGGGTTACGAGCAGTACTTC. The V gene is TRBV2, the J gene TRBJ2-7, with 10 bases lining up with TRBD2. From germline, CDR1 is SNHLY and CDR2 FYNNEI. J lost 4 bases, V lost 7 bases, and 7 bases had no gene match. The CDR3 sequence is 14 residues long.

The V gene is TRBV9, the J gene TRBJ2-7, with 12 bases that match TRBD2. Looked up from germline, CDR1 is SGDLS and CDR2 is YYNGEE. Trimming cost V 0 bases and J 9 bases; bases outside gene matches: 7. CDR3 length: 15 residues. DNA for the CDR3: TGTGCCAGCAGCGTAGAACCTAGCGGGAGGGCCGGGCAGTACTTC. Translated: CASSVEPSGRAGQYF.

The rearrangement uses TRBV6-1 and TRBJ1-5; D possibly corresponds to TRBD1 (6 bases). CDR3 length equals 21 residues. Trimming stripped 2 bases from V and 1 base from J, with 27 bases between. Germline V gene data show CDR1 as MNHNS and CDR2 as SASEGT. The CDR3 DNA reads as TGTGCCAGCAGTGAATTCCCCATTGTGGCCCGGGACAACTTAAGCAATCAGCCCCAGCATTTT. Translated, it gives CASSEFPIVARDNLSNQPQHF.

CDR3 nucleotide sequence: TGTGCCAGCTCACCACAGGGGATTTCCTACGAGCAGTACTTC. Translated, it gives CASSPQGISYEQYF. The chain joins TRBV18 to TRBJ2-7, with D possibly TRBD1 on 5 matching bases. V lost 1 base, J lost 1 base, and 8 bases lay in between. From germline, CDR1 is KGHSH and CDR2 LQKENI. CDR3 size: 14 residues.

The V gene is TRBV10-3, the J gene TRBJ1-1, with a possible D match to TRBD1 (5 bases). The length of the CDR3 is 15 residues. V was pared by 1 base and J by 0 bases, with 9 bases between. Germline V gives CDR1 ENHRY, CDR2 SYGVKD. The CDR3 DNA follows: TGTGCCATCAGTGAGTTGACAGCCATGAACACTGAAGCTTTCTTT. This gives the protein CAISELTAMNTEAFF.

CDR3 coding DNA: TGTGCCAGCTCACCCCCTGGAGGGTCCGGGGAGCTGTTTTTT. It specifies CASSPPGGSGELFF. V usage is TRBV18 and J usage is TRBJ2-2; weak D call: TRBD2 (6 bases). CDR1 is KGHSH, CDR2 LQKENI, per germline. Trimming took off 3 bases at V and 6 bases at J, with 11 bases between the two ends. The CDR3 covers 14 residues.

DNA of the CDR3: TGTGCCAGCAGTCCCCTCCGATACAGGGGACCTACCTACGAGCAGTACTTC. It is translated as CASSPLRYRGPTYEQYF. The gene calls are TRBV28 and TRBJ2-7, with 7 positions matching TRBD1. Germline V gives CDR1 MDHEN, CDR2 SYDVKM. V was clipped by 5 bases and J by 2 bases; unmatched bases: 15. The CDR3 consists of 17 residues.

The rearrangement joins TRBV14 to TRBJ1-1; D is unresolved. Trimming removed 4 bases from V and 1 base from J, with 7 bases in between. Germline V gene sequence: CDR1 SGHDN, CDR2 FVKESK. CDR3 length equals 13 residues. The CDR3 region has the DNA TGTGCCAGCAGCCGCAACAGGAACACTGAAGCTTTCTTT. It specifies CASSRNRNTEAFF.

The rearrangement uses TRBV27 and TRBJ2-7; a weak D match, TRBD1 (7 bases). The CDR3 sequence is 15 residues long. The germline gives CDR1 MNHEY, CDR2 SMNVEV (reference sequence). The germline V and J ends were trimmed by 5 bases and 4 bases, with 18 bases remaining between them. The CDR3 nucleotides are TGTGCCAGCAGTCTTGCAAAGGGGGCGGGATACGAGCAGTACTTC. This codes for CASSLAKGAGYEQYF.

About this clone: Other nucleotide sequences in the sample specify the same CDR3. The DNA of the CDR3 is TGTGCCAGCTCACCCCCGGGCGGGTACGAGCAGTACTTC. It encodes CASSPPGGYEQYF. The rearrangement joins TRBV18 to TRBJ2-7, with a possible D match to TRBD2 (5 bases). This CDR3 region has 13 residues. V was clipped by 3 bases and J by 4 bases, with 10 bases between them. Per the germline V gene, CDR1 is KGHSH and CDR2 is LQKENI.

V gene TRBV28 combines with J gene TRBJ2-7, with TRBD2 matching 8 bases. The junction had 23 bases not matched to a gene; V was cut back by 7 bases and J by 6 bases. Germline CDR1 is MDHEN and CDR2 is SYDVKM. The CDR3 spans 18 residues. CDR3 protein: CASNPPYPLAGGLGEQYF. The CDR3 bases are TGTGCCAGCAACCCTCCTTACCCGTTGGCGGGAGGATTAGGCGAGCAGTACTTC.

The CDR3 nucleotides read TGCGCCAGCAGCGGGACTAGCCAAGAGACCCAGTACTTC. Its protein is CASSGTSQETQYF. J is TRBJ2-5 and V is TRBV5-1; 8 nucleotides align to TRBD2. This CDR3 is 13 amino acids long. Germline V gene lookup returns CDR1 SGHRS and CDR2 YFSETQ. Germline trimming cut 4 bases from V and 1 base from J; bases unmatched to any gene: 0.

The CDR3 loop reads CASSRGRGYGYTF. Written as DNA, the CDR3 is TGTGCCAGCAGTAGGGGGCGCGGCTATGGCTACACCTTC. The genes are TRBV6-1 and TRBJ1-2, with 7 bases that match TRBD1. Losses at the gene ends were 5 bases for V and 4 bases for J; bases not matched to a gene: 4. CDR1 and CDR2 from the germline V gene are MNHNS and SASEGT. The CDR3 sequence is 13 residues long.

The genes are TRBV28 and TRBJ2-1; tentatively, D is TRBD2 (7 bases). The CDR3 sequence is 15 residues long. V was shortened by 7 bases and J by 4 bases, with 17 bases between the two germline ends. CDR1 is MDHEN and CDR2 is SYDVKM in the germline V gene. The CDR3: CASTGGGRRYNEQFF. The CDR3 DNA reads TGTGCCAGCACGGGGGGCGGTAGAAGGTACAATGAGCAGTTCTTC.